The 20 T cell receptor beta chains reported below all come from one sample, sequenced in a study of OX40 agonist ivuxolimab in advanced cancers. Produced via immunoSEQ multiplex PCR; TCRdb's table is partial and in-frame only. The sample has 15,000 to 20,000 clones; 80% to 90% are singletons. The source material was CD4+ or CD8+ T cells sorted from blood, sampled in a trial of the OX40 agonist ivuxolimab. The receptor set was obtained from an adult with an advanced solid tumor such as melanoma, head and neck, liver or kidney cancer.

The rearrangement links TRBV18 to TRBJ2-5; D is undetermined. CDR3 size: 14 residues. The germline V gene has CDR1 KGHSH and CDR2 LQKENI. V was pared by 2 bases and J by 3 bases, with 10 bases between. Here the CDR3 reads CASSPGIVKETQYF. DNA for the CDR3: TGTGCCAGCTCACCAGGAATTGTTAAAGAGACCCAGTACTTC. Using reference TRBV18 and TRBJ2-5 for the parts outside the CDR3, the full variable domain is NAGVMQNPRHLVRRRGQEARLRCSPMKGHSHVYWYRQLPEEGLKFMVYLQKENIIDESGMPKERFSAEFPKEGPSILRIQQVVRGDSAAYFCASSPGIVKETQYFGPGTRLLVL.

This chain joins TRBV28 and TRBJ1-5, with D maybe TRBD1 (5 bases). V lost 5 bases and J lost 11, with 25 bases in between. The CDR3 extends over 16 amino acids. The germline V gene encodes CDR1 MDHEN and CDR2 SYDVKM. The CDR3 sequence is CASSTYGSEGPIAQHF. The CDR3 coding sequence is TGTGCCAGCAGTACGTACGGGTCAGAGGGACCCATCGCCCAGCATTTT.

A single count supports this clone. The rearrangement links TRBV25-1 to TRBJ2-7; 8 positions agree with TRBD1. The J segment lost 0 bases and the V segment lost 8 bases, leaving 6 bases of the junction unmatched. The CDR3 loop spans 14 amino acids. Germline lookup yields CDR1 MGHDK and CDR2 SYGVNS. The CDR3 coding sequence is TGTGCCAGCCGCGGGGACAGGAACTCCTACGAGCAGTACTTC. Translation gives CASRGDRNSYEQYF.

This sequence joins TRBV5-6 and TRBJ2-2; 10 bases match TRBD1. The CDR3 is 15 residues long. Germline V CDR1 and CDR2: SGHDT, YYEEEE. V lost 5 bases to trimming and J lost 6 bases; unmatched junction nucleotides: 7. CDR3 in DNA: TGTGCCAGCAGTCTCCCCGGGACAGGGGCCGGGGAGCTGTTTTTT. It codes for CASSLPGTGAGELFF.

The rearrangement links TRBV7-9 to TRBJ2-3, with TRBD2 matching 12 bases. CDR1 and CDR2 from the germline V gene are SEHNR and FQNEAQ (reference sequence). The CDR3 has 15 residues. Trimming removed 1 base from V and 5 bases from J; junction bases left unmatched: 1. Here the CDR3 DNA reads TGTGCCAGCAGCTTAGGGGGACTAGCGGGAGATACGCAGTATTTT. This translates into CASSLGGLAGDTQYF.

The gene calls are TRBV10-2 and TRBJ2-1; TRBD2 aligns across 8 bases. Germline CDR1 and CDR2: WSHSY and SAAADI. The CDR3 has 12 residues. V dropped 5 bases and J dropped 10; count of bases not matched to a gene: 4. The CDR3 DNA is TGCGCCAGCAGTAGTACTAGCGGAGAGCAGTTCTTC. As protein: CASSSTSGEQFF.

The chain uses TRBV11-1 and TRBJ2-1; D remains unclear. Germline loops: CDR1 SGHAT, CDR2 FQDESV (reference sequence). This CDR3 contains 13 residues. V lost 5 bases to trimming and J lost 8 bases, with 13 bases between them. Written as DNA, the CDR3 is TGTGCCAGCAGCACCCACAGTCCCGATGAGCAGTTCTTC. This gives the protein CASSTHSPDEQFF.

This chain connects TRBV6-1 to TRBJ2-1; 7 bases are a match to TRBD2. Germline V gene lookup returns CDR1 MNHNS and CDR2 SASEGT. Trimming cost V 2 bases and J 12 bases; bases outside gene matches: 28. The length of the CDR3 is 20 residues. The CDR3 DNA sequence: TGTGCCAGCAGTGAAAGTTGGAGGGCTAGCGGCGTGGCAAGTACAATGAGGCAGTTCTTC. It translates to CASSESWRASGVASTMRQFF.

J is TRBJ2-7 and V is TRBV6-5; D remains unclear. The CDR3 runs 12 residues. The V end lost 5 bases, the J end lost 7 bases, and 12 bases lay between the germline ends. Germline V CDR1 and CDR2: MNHEY, SVGAGI. CDR3 residues: CASSPRTGEQYF. The CDR3 DNA sequence: TGTGCCAGCAGTCCCAGGACGGGTGAGCAGTACTTC.

The rearrangement joins TRBV7-9 to TRBJ2-5, with D uncertain. Between the trimmed V and J ends, which lost 5 bases and 4 bases, there was a span of 8 bases. CDR3 length equals 12 residues. Germline CDR1 reads SEHNR; CDR2 reads FQNEAQ (reference sequence). The CDR3 sequence is CASSTGRETQYF. The CDR3 nucleotides read TGTGCCAGCAGCACCGGACGAGAGACCCAGTACTTC.

CDR3 in amino acids: CAIKSKTSGRPDTQYF. The CDR3 DNA reads as TGTGCCATCAAGTCCAAGACTAGCGGGAGGCCAGATACGCAGTATTTT. This rearrangement joins TRBV10-3 to TRBJ2-3; TRBD2 matches 13 bases. The CDR3 is made up of 16 amino acids. Germline trimming cut 7 bases from V and 4 bases from J; bases unmatched to any gene: 8. Germline V gene sequence: CDR1 ENHRY, CDR2 SYGVKD.

The chain recombines TRBV7-1 with TRBJ2-7, with 9 bases aligning to TRBD2. TRBV7-1 is recorded as an ORF, its role being uncertain. V trimming: 3 bases; J trimming: 3 bases; junction bases outside the gene matches: 3. This CDR3 contains 14 residues. The CDR3 is CASSSPAGGYEQYF. The CDR3 DNA is TGTGCCAGCAGCTCCCCAGCGGGAGGCTACGAGCAGTACTTC.

The chain has TRBV5-4 and TRBJ2-1; 10 nucleotides align to TRBD2. CDR1 SGHNT and CDR2 YYREEE come from the germline V gene (reference sequence). Trimming at V came to 7 bases and at J to 2 bases, leaving 6 bases not matched to a gene. The CDR3 is 15 residues long. The CDR3 sequence is CASASGRTTYNEQFF. The CDR3 DNA sequence: TGTGCCAGCGCTAGCGGGAGAACCACCTACAATGAGCAGTTCTTC.

This sequence joins TRBV19 and TRBJ1-4; D is unclear. CDR1 and CDR2 (germline): LNHDA, SQIVND (reference sequence). Trimming took off 6 bases at V and 7 bases at J, with 9 bases between the two ends. The CDR3 consists of 12 residues. The CDR3 DNA follows: TGTGCCAGTAGCCTTATACGTGAAAAACTGTTTTTT. It is translated as CASSLIREKLFF.

The CDR3 region is CASSLWTESYNEQFF. The CDR3 DNA is TGTGCCAGCAGCTTATGGACTGAATCCTACAATGAGCAGTTCTTC. The chain uses TRBV5-4 and TRBJ2-1; weak D call: TRBD2 (5 bases). The CDR3 consists of 15 residues. Trimming pared 2 bases from V and 1 base from J, leaving 10 bases between. The V gene's germline CDR1 is SGHNT and CDR2 YYREEE (reference sequence).

J is TRBJ2-6 and V is TRBV19; unclear D gene. The CDR3 is 17 residues long. CDR1 LNHDA and CDR2 SQIVND come from the germline V gene (reference sequence). V was shortened by 11 bases and J by 5 bases, with 25 bases between the two germline ends. CDR3 protein: CALAGDKSQSRANVLTF. The CDR3 coding sequence is TGTGCCTTAGCTGGAGACAAATCACAAAGCCGGGCCAACGTCCTGACTTTC.

The chain combines TRBV2 with TRBJ2-2, with TRBD2 matching 10 bases. V dropped 6 bases and J dropped 2; count of bases not matched to a gene: 12. The germline V gene has CDR1 SNHLY and CDR2 FYNNEI. The CDR3 has 18 amino acids. The CDR3 protein is CASRRRTSGVGNTGELFF. For the CDR3, the DNA is TGTGCCAGCAGGAGGAGGACTAGCGGAGTCGGAAACACCGGGGAGCTGTTTTTT.

The chain uses TRBV5-1 and TRBJ2-5, with D perhaps TRBD1 or TRBD2 (5 bases each). CDR1 is SGHRS, CDR2 YFSETQ, per germline. V lost 0 bases and J 4 bases, leaving 13 bases between the germline ends. CDR3 length equals 15 residues. The CDR3: CASSLGQGGTETQYF. CDR3 DNA: TGCGCCAGCAGCTTGGGTCAGGGTGGGACAGAGACCCAGTACTTC.

This sequence joins TRBV9 and TRBJ2-3; 14 bases are a match to TRBD2. Germline CDR1 reads SGDLS; CDR2 reads YYNGEE. V trimming: 0 bases; J trimming: 8 bases; junction bases outside the gene matches: 5. The CDR3 is 16 residues long. The CDR3 bases are TGTGCCAGCAGCGTAGAGACTAGCGGGAGGGCCGCTACGCAGTATTTT. Amino acid sequence: CASSVETSGRAATQYF.

V gene TRBV10-3 combines with J gene TRBJ2-3; no definite D call. Germline V CDR1 and CDR2: ENHRY, SYGVKD. CDR3 length: 14 residues. V lost 3 bases, J lost 5 bases, and 12 bases lay in between. CDR3 loop: CAISDVIRLDTQYF. CDR3 in DNA: TGTGCCATCAGTGACGTTATACGGTTAGATACGCAGTATTTT.